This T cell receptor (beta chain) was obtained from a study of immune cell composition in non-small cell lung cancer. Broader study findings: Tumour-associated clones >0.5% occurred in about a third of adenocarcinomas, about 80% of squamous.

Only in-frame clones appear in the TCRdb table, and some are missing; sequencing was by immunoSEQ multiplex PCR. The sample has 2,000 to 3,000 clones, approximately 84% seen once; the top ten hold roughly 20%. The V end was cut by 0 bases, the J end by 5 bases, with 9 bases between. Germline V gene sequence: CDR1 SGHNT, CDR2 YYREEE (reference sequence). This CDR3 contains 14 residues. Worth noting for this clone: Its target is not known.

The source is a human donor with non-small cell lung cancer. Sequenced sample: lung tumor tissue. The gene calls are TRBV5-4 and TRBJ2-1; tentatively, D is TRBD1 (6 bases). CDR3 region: CASSLGDTHNEQFF. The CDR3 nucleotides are TGTGCCAGCAGCTTGGGGGACACCCACAATGAGCAGTTCTTC.